The 21 T cell receptor beta chains below all came from one sample that was sequenced in a study of blood T cell repertoires in COVID-19. The table came from immunoSEQ multiplex PCR; TCRdb's copy has only in-frame clones and leaves some out. The sample records some 200,000 clones, around 84% being singletons. Sequenced material: PBMCs or T cells enriched from blood (not recorded which). These receptors all stem from a woman in her 40s with acute COVID-19.

The chain combines TRBV9 with TRBJ1-5; D possibly corresponds to TRBD1 (5 bases). Trimming pared 0 bases from V and 8 bases from J, leaving 15 bases between. Looked up from germline, CDR1 is SGDLS and CDR2 is YYNGEE. This CDR3 spans 15 amino acids. The CDR3 nucleotides read TGTGCCAGCAGCGTAGGGGGGAGGGCATTCGAGCCCCAGCATTTT. Translation: CASSVGGRAFEPQHF.

This clone was seen a handful of times. This chain uses TRBV2 with TRBJ2-3; 11 bases agree with TRBD2. CDR3 length: 15 residues. Looked up from germline, CDR1 is SNHLY and CDR2 is FYNNEI. J lost 4 bases, V lost 8 bases, and 8 bases had no gene match. CDR3 DNA: TGTGCCAGCCGACAAACTAGCGGGAGCGCAGATACGCAGTATTTT. Its translation: CASRQTSGSADTQYF.

The V and J genes are TRBV6-5 and TRBJ1-2, with 7 bases aligning to TRBD1. The V segment lost 7 bases and the J segment 6 bases; nucleotides outside the gene matches: 8. The CDR3 sequence is 13 residues long. Germline CDR1 is MNHEY and CDR2 is SVGAGI. The CDR3: CASNTGALDGYTF. CDR3 bases: TGTGCCAGCAACACAGGGGCGCTTGATGGCTACACCTTC.

This chain connects TRBV2 to TRBJ2-5, with 9 bases aligning to TRBD2. The CDR3 has 15 amino acids. V lost 8 bases to trimming and J lost 5 bases; unmatched junction nucleotides: 12. Per the germline V gene, CDR1 is SNHLY and CDR2 is FYNNEI. The CDR3 reads CASGENSGSGETQYF. The CDR3 DNA is TGTGCCAGCGGGGAAAATAGCGGGAGTGGGGAGACCCAGTACTTC.

This clone occurred a few times. The V gene is TRBV5-4, the J gene TRBJ1-6; D is possibly TRBD1 (5 bases). V lost 4 bases and J 7 bases, leaving 15 bases between the germline ends. The CDR3 consists of 15 residues. The V gene's germline CDR1 is SGHNT and CDR2 YYREEE (reference sequence). CDR3 nucleotides: TGTGCCAGCAGCCAAGGGGCAGGGCCGAATTCACCCCTCCACTTT. The encoded protein is CASSQGAGPNSPLHF.

The chain joins TRBV19 to TRBJ2-7; 10 bases align to TRBD2. Germline V CDR1 and CDR2: LNHDA, SQIVND (reference sequence). Trimming took 5 bases from V and 7 from J; bases not matched to a gene: 11. The CDR3 extends over 15 amino acids. Written as DNA, the CDR3 is TGTGCCAGTAGTGAAGGGACTAGCGCCCTGGGAGAGCAGTACTTC. Amino acids: CASSEGTSALGEQYF. The complete variable domain, with remaining parts taken from reference TRBV19 and TRBJ2-7, reads DGGITQSPKYLFRKEGQNVTLSCEQNLNHDAMYWYRQDPGQGLRLIYYSQIVNDFQKGDIAEGYSVSREKKESFPLTVTSAQKNPTAFYLCASSEGTSALGEQYFGPGTRLTVT.

This sequence joins TRBV9 and TRBJ2-7; tentative D call: TRBD2 (6 bases). V was trimmed by 0 bases and J by 9 bases, leaving 19 bases between them. This CDR3 has 15 amino acids. Germline CDR1 and CDR2: SGDLS and YYNGEE. CDR3 in amino acids: CASSVAGDPQLGQYF. The CDR3 nucleotides read TGTGCCAGCAGCGTAGCGGGGGACCCCCAACTAGGGCAGTACTTC.

This chain joins TRBV7-8 and TRBJ1-3; D unresolved. Germline values: CDR1 SGHVS, CDR2 FQNEAQ. This CDR3 has 14 amino acids. V lost 4 bases to trimming and J lost 1 base, with 8 bases between them. Here the CDR3 reads CASSSGTSGNTIYF. The CDR3 DNA is TGTGCCAGCAGCTCCGGTACTTCTGGAAACACCATATATTTT. The full variable domain, with the rest looked up from reference TRBV7-8 and TRBJ1-3, is GAGVSQSPRYKVAKRGQDVALRCDPISGHVSLFWYQQALGQGPEFLTYFQNEAQLDKSGLPSDRFFAERPEGSVSTLKIQRTQQEDSAVYLCASSSGTSGNTIYFGEGSWLTVV.

This clone was seen a few times. The V gene is TRBV24-1, the J gene TRBJ1-2; TRBD1 matches at 9 bases. The CDR3 is 13 amino acids. In germline, CDR1 is KGHDR, CDR2 SFDVKD. V lost 4 bases to trimming and J lost 7 bases; unmatched junction nucleotides: 3. CDR3 bases: TGTGCCACCAGTGAGGGACAGGGAACTGGCTACACCTTC. This encodes CATSEGQGTGYTF.

This chain joins TRBV2 and TRBJ1-5; the D gene is possibly TRBD1 (5 bases). Germline CDR1 reads SNHLY; CDR2 reads FYNNEI. The CDR3 covers 14 residues. V was shortened by 4 bases and J by 5 bases, with 12 bases between the two germline ends. Written as DNA, the CDR3 is TGTGCCAGCAGTGTTCAGGGAGGGGATCAGCCCCAGCATTTT. Its translation is CASSVQGGDQPQHF.

The genes are TRBV10-1 and TRBJ1-1; D might be TRBD1 (6 bases). Trimming took 6 bases from V and 1 from J, leaving 15 bases between them. The CDR3 loop spans 15 amino acids. Germline assignment: CDR1 WNHNN and CDR2 SYGVQD (reference sequence). CDR3 sequence reads: CASSNTGLRNTEAFF. The DNA for the CDR3 is TGCGCCAGCAGCAATACAGGGCTCCGGAACACTGAAGCTTTCTTT.

This rearrangement joins TRBV30 to TRBJ1-2, with D unclear. The CDR3 covers 12 residues. Germline values: CDR1 GTSNPN, CDR2 SVGIG (reference sequence). Trimming left V 0 bases short and J 4 bases short, with 6 bases between. In DNA, the CDR3 is TGTGCCTGGAGTGTACGGGGCTATGGCTACACCTTC. The encoded protein is CAWSVRGYGYTF.

V is TRBV30 and J is TRBJ2-1; a possible D gene is TRBD1 (5 bases). Germline lookup yields CDR1 GTSNPN and CDR2 SVGIG (reference sequence). Trimming cost V 5 bases and J 2 bases, with 13 bases left between them. The CDR3 is 14 residues long. The CDR3 DNA reads TGTGCCTGGTCAGTGACAGCGCCCTACAATGAGCAGTTCTTC. Translation: CAWSVTAPYNEQFF.

In this sample, this clone turned up a few times. The chain recombines TRBV7-2 with TRBJ2-3; the D gene is possibly TRBD2 (5 bases). The V gene lost 4 bases and the J gene lost 10 bases, with 15 bases spanning the gap. This CDR3 region has 13 residues. Germline CDR1 reads SGHTA; CDR2 reads FQGNSA. This CDR3 reads CASSSTNWYSQYF. In DNA form, the CDR3 reads TGTGCCAGCAGCTCGACTAATTGGTACTCGCAGTATTTT.

The chain is built from TRBV14 and TRBJ2-3; D not resolved. This CDR3 is built from 13 residues. V was clipped by 5 bases and J by 0 bases, with 6 bases between them. Germline-derived CDR1 and CDR2 are SGHDN and FVKESK. As DNA, the CDR3 is TGTGCCAGCAGCAATCCTAGCACAGATACGCAGTATTTT. Its protein product is CASSNPSTDTQYF.

This clone was observed at least ten times. V is TRBV19 and J is TRBJ1-5; D remains unclear. The CDR3 has 14 residues. V gave up 8 bases and J gave up 0 bases, with 11 bases separating them. CDR1 and CDR2 from the germline V gene are LNHDA and SQIVND (reference sequence). CDR3 in amino acids: CASATRDSNQPQHF. The DNA for the CDR3 is TGTGCCAGTGCCACCCGGGATAGCAATCAGCCCCAGCATTTT.

This chain uses TRBV7-6 with TRBJ2-7, with D possibly being TRBD1 (5 bases). CDR1 is SGHVS and CDR2 is FNYEAQ in the germline V gene. CDR3 length: 14 amino acids. Trimming cost V 3 bases and J 4 bases, with 13 bases left between them. CDR3 sequence reads: CASSLNQGLYEQYF. CDR3 in DNA: TGTGCCAGCAGCTTGAACCAGGGATTGTACGAGCAGTACTTC.

The rearrangement joins TRBV19 to TRBJ2-2; 12 nucleotides line up with TRBD2. V lost 2 bases to trimming and J lost 4 bases; unmatched junction nucleotides: 2. The germline V gene has CDR1 LNHDA and CDR2 SQIVND (reference sequence). The CDR3 runs 16 residues. CDR3 loop: CASSITSGRSTGELFF. CDR3 sequence (DNA): TGTGCCAGTAGTATAACTAGCGGGAGGAGCACCGGGGAGCTGTTTTTT.

The CDR3 nucleotides are TGTGCCACCAGCAGAGAAGGCCCCGGGGTGGAGACCCAGTACTTC. Translated, it gives CATSREGPGVETQYF. The rearrangement links TRBV15 to TRBJ2-5; maybe TRBD2 (5 bases). V was trimmed by 0 bases and J by 5 bases, leaving 13 bases between them. Germline CDR1 and CDR2: LNHNV and YYDKDF (reference sequence). The CDR3 consists of 15 residues.

This sequence joins TRBV28 and TRBJ2-3; 10 bases are shared with TRBD1. V lost 7 bases and J lost 5; bases outside the gene matches: 6. The CDR3 covers 14 residues. Germline CDR1 MDHEN, CDR2 SYDVKM. The CDR3 region has the DNA TGTGCCAGCACCTGGACAGGGGGGAGAGATACGCAGTATTTT. Translating gives CASTWTGGRDTQYF.

This clone has a single count. V and J are TRBV29-1 and TRBJ2-3, with D possibly TRBD1 on 6 matching bases. V was clipped by 4 bases and J by 0 bases, with 11 bases between them. CDR1 is SQVTM, CDR2 ANQGSEA, per germline. CDR3 size: 14 residues. CDR3 nucleotides: TGCAGCGTTGGACCGGGACATAGCACAGATACGCAGTATTTT. It specifies CSVGPGHSTDTQYF.